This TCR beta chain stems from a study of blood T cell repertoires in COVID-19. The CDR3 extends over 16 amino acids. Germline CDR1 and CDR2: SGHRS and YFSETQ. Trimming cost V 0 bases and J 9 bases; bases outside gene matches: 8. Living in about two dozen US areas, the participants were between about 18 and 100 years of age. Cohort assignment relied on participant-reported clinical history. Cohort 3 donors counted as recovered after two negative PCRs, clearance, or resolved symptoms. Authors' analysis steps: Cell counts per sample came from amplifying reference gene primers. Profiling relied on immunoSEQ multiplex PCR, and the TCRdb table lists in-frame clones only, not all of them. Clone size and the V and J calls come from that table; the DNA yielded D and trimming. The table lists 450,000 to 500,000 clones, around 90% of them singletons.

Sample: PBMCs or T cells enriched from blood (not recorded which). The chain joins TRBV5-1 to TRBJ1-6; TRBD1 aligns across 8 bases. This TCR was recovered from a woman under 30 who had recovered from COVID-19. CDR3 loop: CASSLAGGTAGSPLHF. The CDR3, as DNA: TGCGCCAGCAGCTTGGCAGGGGGCACCGCTGGTTCACCCCTCCACTTT.